This TCR beta chain was profiled in a study of metastatic and nonmetastatic thyroid tumors. Prior to thyroid surgery, none of the patients had received any treatment. Germline V lookup: CDR1 DFQATT, CDR2 SNEGSKA (reference sequence). V trimming: 2 bases; J trimming: 0 bases; junction bases outside the gene matches: 3. The CDR3 runs to 14 residues. TCRdb used MiXCR to call clones anew from the PCR reads. The repertoire holds some 42,000 clones, with about 26% as singletons. Sequences were obtained from blood. The receptor comes from a male donor with papillary thyroid cancer or a benign thyroid nodule (not recorded which). Some clones in this sample may be carry-over from other donors' samples. V usage is TRBV20-1 and J usage is TRBJ1-1; 7 bases are shared with TRBD1. This chain's CDR3 is CSARLGGMNTEAFF. Written as DNA, the CDR3 is TGCAGTGCTAGATTAGGGGGCATGAACACTGAAGCTTTCTTT.